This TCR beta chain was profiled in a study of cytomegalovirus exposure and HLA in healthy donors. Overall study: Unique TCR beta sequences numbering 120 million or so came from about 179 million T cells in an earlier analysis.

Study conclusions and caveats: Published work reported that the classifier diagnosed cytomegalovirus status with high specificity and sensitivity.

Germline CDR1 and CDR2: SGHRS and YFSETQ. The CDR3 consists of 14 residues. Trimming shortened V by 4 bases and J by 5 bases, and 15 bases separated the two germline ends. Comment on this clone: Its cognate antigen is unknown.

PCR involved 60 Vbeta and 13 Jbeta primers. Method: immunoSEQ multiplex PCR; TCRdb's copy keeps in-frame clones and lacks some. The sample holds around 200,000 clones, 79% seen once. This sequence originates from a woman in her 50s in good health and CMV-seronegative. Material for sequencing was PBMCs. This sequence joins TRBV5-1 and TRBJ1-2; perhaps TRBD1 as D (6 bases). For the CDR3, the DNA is TGCGCCAGCAGCCCCCCTGGACAGCCGTATGGCTACACCTTC. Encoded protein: CASSPPGQPYGYTF.